These T cell receptor beta chains were read from a single sample in a study of shared clonotypes between healthy human individuals. Profiling relied on immunoSEQ multiplex PCR, and the TCRdb table lists in-frame clones only, not all of them. Here the sample spans roughly 700,000 clones, less than 85% being singletons. The specimen sequenced was memory CD4+ T cells sorted from blood. The receptors stem from a woman younger than 45 in good health. Both conserved end residues are trimmed from each CDR3.

j_call: TRBJ1-5; v_call: TRBV6-6; cdr3_aa: ASSVPGKQPQH
j_call: TRBJ2-1; v_call: TRBV1; cdr3_aa: TSSQGRVAGDNEQF
j_call: TRBJ2-1; v_call: TRBV2; cdr3_aa: ASSEDFEQF
j_call: TRBJ2-1; v_call: TRBV5-1; cdr3_aa: ASSALQGGGNEQF
j_call: TRBJ1-2; v_call: TRBV29-1; cdr3_aa: SVQSSFNYGYT
j_call: TRBJ2-7; v_call: TRBV4-1; cdr3_aa: ASSQFASLTYEQY
j_call: TRBJ2-1; v_call: TRBV5-1; cdr3_aa: ASSLGNGLAGDEQF
j_call: TRBJ1-2; v_call: TRBV19; cdr3_aa: ASRLDRGRFGYT
j_call: TRBJ2-7; v_call: TRBV6-1; cdr3_aa: ASSEAHRGRYEQY
j_call: TRBJ2-1; v_call: TRBV28; cdr3_aa: ASPPRTSGPYNEQF
j_call: TRBJ2-1; v_call: TRBV6-5; cdr3_aa: ASSYTGGVTYNEQF
j_call: TRBJ2-7; v_call: TRBV27; cdr3_aa: ASSSQAPYEQY
j_call: TRBJ1-1; v_call: TRBV30; cdr3_aa: ALWGPEDTEAF
j_call: TRBJ1-1; v_call: TRBV28; cdr3_aa: ASSPGTNTEAF
j_call: TRBJ1-4; v_call: TRBV28; cdr3_aa: ASSLLGQGIEKLF
j_call: TRBJ2-5; v_call: TRBV6-1; cdr3_aa: ASSDRDPGRGAETQY
j_call: TRBJ2-1; v_call: TRBV6-4; cdr3_aa: ASSTYDRDRGACEQF
j_call: -; v_call: TRBV29-1; cdr3_aa: SVEGGVQNEQY
j_call: TRBJ2-7; v_call: TRBV25-1; cdr3_aa: ASSARGGDSYEQY
j_call: TRBJ2-5; v_call: TRBV20-1; cdr3_aa: SAPQETQY
j_call: TRBJ1-1; v_call: TRBV4-1; cdr3_aa: ASSQRGQAMNTEAF
j_call: TRBJ1-1; v_call: TRBV14; cdr3_aa: ASSTTGGNTEAF
j_call: TRBJ1-2; v_call: TRBV19; cdr3_aa: ASREAGTAGLHYGYT
j_call: TRBJ1-5; v_call: TRBV28; cdr3_aa: ASSSTDNQPQH
j_call: TRBJ2-1; v_call: TRBV5-1; cdr3_aa: ASSPWSGSYNEQF
j_call: TRBJ2-1; v_call: TRBV2; cdr3_aa: ASSAGTRFLEQF
j_call: TRBJ2-7; v_call: TRBV2; cdr3_aa: ASRKTSGTTYEQY
j_call: TRBJ2-3; v_call: TRBV19; cdr3_aa: ASSMWTGGTDTQY
j_call: TRBJ2-1; v_call: TRBV5-1; cdr3_aa: ASSQDNSYNEQF
j_call: TRBJ2-2; v_call: TRBV28; cdr3_aa: ASSLAGVGELF
j_call: TRBJ2-3; v_call: TRBV30; cdr3_aa: AWSGRIQNTDTQY
j_call: TRBJ1-2; v_call: TRBV7-9; cdr3_aa: ASSLKAENGYT
j_call: TRBJ2-7; v_call: TRBV9; cdr3_aa: ASSVSDNSYEQY
j_call: TRBJ2-7; v_call: TRBV28; cdr3_aa: ASTPGGAHEQY
j_call: TRBJ1-1; v_call: TRBV28; cdr3_aa: ASSLTGRQRAF
j_call: TRBJ2-1; v_call: TRBV4-2; cdr3_aa: ASRWERGTYNEQF